This is a list of T cell receptor beta chains from one sample in a study of shared clonotypes between healthy human individuals. This table comes from immunoSEQ multiplex PCR, and its TCRdb copy is limited to in-frame clones, with some not included. The sample holds 450,000 or so clones, 77% seen once. Material for sequencing was PBMCs. The receptor source for this set is a woman in her forties in good health. Some clones in this sample may be carry-over from other donors' samples. CDR3s include the opening cysteine and the closing phenylalanine or tryptophan. The D gene is left open where the match is weak. Clone size, where shown, is once, few, many, or a class for clones that have expanded.

TGTGCCAGTAGAGGGGGGACTAGGAACGAAAAACTGTTTTTT | CASRGGTRNEKLFF | NA | TRBJ1-4 | TRBV19 | NA
TGTGCCAGCAGTTCAGGGGTACCCCCTGAAGCTTTCTTT | CASSSGVPPEAFF | many | TRBJ1-1 | TRBV28 | NA
TGTGCCAGCAGCTCCGGTCTAAAGCCCCAAACGTGGGGCTACACCTTC | CASSSGLKPQTWGYTF | NA | TRBJ1-2 | TRBV7-2 | NA
TGTGCCATCAGTCCGGACAGGCAAATTAATGAAAAACTGTTTTTT | CAISPDRQINEKLFF | NA | TRBJ1-4 | TRBV10-3 | TRBD1
TGTGCCAGCAGTACCCCCTTGGGCTCTTGGGCCTATGGCTACACCTTC | CASSTPLGSWAYGYTF | NA | TRBJ1-2 | TRBV28 | NA
TGTGCCAGCAGCACGGGGGATACGCAGTATTTT | CASSTGDTQYF | NA | TRBJ2-3 | TRBV7-2 | NA
TGTGCCAGCAGTTTAAGGGGCGGGAGGGCCCTTGAGCAGTTCTTC | CASSLRGGRALEQFF | few | TRBJ2-1 | TRBV28 | TRBD2
TGTGCCAGCAGTCCCGCGGGGAATCAAGAGACCCAGTACTTC | CASSPAGNQETQYF | few | TRBJ2-5 | TRBV6-6 | NA
TGCGCCAGCAGAAAACAGAACACTGAAGCTTTCTTT | CASRKQNTEAFF | NA | TRBJ1-1 | TRBV10-2 | NA
TGTGCCAGCAGCTTAAGCGGTTACAATGAGCAGTTCTTC | CASSLSGYNEQFF | NA | TRBJ2-1 | TRBV7-3 | NA
TGTGCCAGCAGCTTGTTAGCGAACACCGGGGAGCTGTTTTTT | CASSLLANTGELFF | once | TRBJ2-2 | TRBV7-8 | NA
TGCAGCGTTGATACTAGCGGGAGAGTAGCCTACAATGAGCAGTTCTTC | CSVDTSGRVAYNEQFF | NA | TRBJ2-1 | TRBV29-1 | TRBD2
TGTGCCAGCAGCTTATCGAGCGGGAGCGGCACCGGGGAGCTGTTTTTT | CASSLSSGSGTGELFF | NA | TRBJ2-2 | TRBV7-3 | TRBD2
TGTGCCACCAGCAGAGTTGCAGGACAGGGCAATGAGCAGTTCTTC | CATSRVAGQGNEQFF | NA | TRBJ2-1 | TRBV15 | TRBD1
TGTGCCACAGGTACTACCCAAGAGACCCAGTACTTC | CATGTTQETQYF | NA | TRBJ2-5 | TRBV19 | NA
TGTGCCAGCAGCTCCGCGTGGGGATCGAACACTGAAGCTTTCTTT | CASSSAWGSNTEAFF | NA | TRBJ1-1 | TRBV9 | NA
TGTGCCAGTCGACAGGACCCCTTAAGCATTCAGTACTTC | CASRQDPLSIQYF | few | TRBJ2-4 | TRBV28 | NA
TGTGCCAGCAGTTTACAGGGACTAGCGGGAGGTCAGGCCCCCGGGGAGCTGTTTTTT | CASSLQGLAGGQAPGELFF | once | TRBJ2-2 | TRBV27 | TRBD2
TGTGCCACCAGCGAAGCCGGGACTAGCTACGAGCAGTACTTC | CATSEAGTSYEQYF | NA | TRBJ2-7 | TRBV15 | TRBD2
TGTGCCAGCAGCTCAACTAGCGGGCCATACAATGAGCAGTTCTTC | CASSSTSGPYNEQFF | NA | TRBJ2-1 | TRBV5-4 | TRBD2
TGTGCCTGGAGTGGGGGGAGGGCCGGTAGCGGCACAGATACGCAGTATTTT | CAWSGGRAGSGTDTQYF | NA | TRBJ2-3 | TRBV30 | TRBD2
TGTGCCAGCAAAGCCGGGACAGGGGGGGCCTACGAGCAGTACTTC | CASKAGTGGAYEQYF | NA | TRBJ2-7 | TRBV7-8 | TRBD1